This TCR beta chain was captured by sequencing in a study of blood T cell repertoires in COVID-19. Overall study: The origin of the acute and convalescent COVID-19 samples was the United States, Italy and Spain. PBMCs, B-cell-depleted T cells, or T cells provided the cDNA or gDNA that made up the material.

The authors' processing: For nucleated cells, counts were estimated from reference gene primer amplification. The table came from immunoSEQ multiplex PCR; TCRdb's copy has only in-frame clones and leaves some out. V and J calls and clone size are those listed in that table; D and trimming were worked out from the DNA. The repertoire holds approximately 85,000 clones, with roughly 90% as singletons. This CDR3 region has 16 residues. V lost 6 bases to trimming and J lost 4 bases; unmatched junction nucleotides: 13. Germline V CDR1 and CDR2: SGHVS, FQNEAQ. The chain employs TRBV7-8 and TRBJ2-3, with 7 bases that match TRBD1. Sequencing was done on a sample of peripheral blood. The sequence was collected from a man between 45 and 60 years old with active or convalescent COVID-19. The CDR3 region has the DNA TGTGCCAGCAGACCGCACAGGGGTAGAGCGGCAGATACGCAGTATTTT. This codes for CASRPHRGRAADTQYF.